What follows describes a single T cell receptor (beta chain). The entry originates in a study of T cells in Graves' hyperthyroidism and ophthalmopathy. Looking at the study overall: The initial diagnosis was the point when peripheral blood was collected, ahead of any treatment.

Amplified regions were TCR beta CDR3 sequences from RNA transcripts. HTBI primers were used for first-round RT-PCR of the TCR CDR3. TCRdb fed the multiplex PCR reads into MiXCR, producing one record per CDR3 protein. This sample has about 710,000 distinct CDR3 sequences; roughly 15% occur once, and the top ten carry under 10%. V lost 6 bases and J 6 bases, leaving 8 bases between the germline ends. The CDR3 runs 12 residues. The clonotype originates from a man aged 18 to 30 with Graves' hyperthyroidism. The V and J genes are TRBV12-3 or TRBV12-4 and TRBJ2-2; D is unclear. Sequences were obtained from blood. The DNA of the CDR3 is TGTGCCAGCAGCCAACAATCCGGGGAGCTGTTTTTT. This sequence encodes CASSQQSGELFF.